These 31 T cell receptor beta chains originate from one sample sequenced in a study of Graves' ophthalmopathy and Graves' hyperthyroidism. Amplifying from RNA transcripts, the study obtained TCR beta CDR3 regions. HTBI primers were used in a first-round RT-PCR, which preceded a second-round multiplex PCR. TCRdb used MiXCR to reprocess the multiplex PCR reads, holding one entry per CDR3 protein. Here the sample spans about 550,000 distinct CDR3 sequences, about two fifths being singletons. The sequencing sample was made of peripheral blood or thyroid tissue (not recorded which). These TCRs come from an adult man with Graves' hyperthyroidism.

The gene calls are TRBV10-2 and TRBJ1-2; no clear D gene. Germline V lookup: CDR1 WSHSY, CDR2 SAAADI. This CDR3 comprises 14 residues. The germline V and J ends were trimmed by 3 bases and 2 bases, with 10 bases remaining between them. The CDR3 protein is CASSDGPPNYGYTF. The CDR3 DNA is TGCGCCAGCAGTGATGGCCCGCCGAACTATGGCTACACCTTC.

This clonotype has a handful of counts. The V call is TRBV6-5, the J call TRBJ1-4, with 7 positions matching TRBD1. Germline CDR1 and CDR2: MNHEY and SVGAGI. The CDR3 contains 15 residues. J was trimmed by 0 bases and V by 5 bases; bases with no gene match: 3. CDR3 in amino acids: CASSGGTATNEKLFF. CDR3 bases: TGTGCCAGCAGTGGTGGGACAGCAACTAATGAAAAACTGTTTTTT.

Turning to this clonotype: Compared with germline, one end of the junction differs, possibly owing to a read error. The CDR3 spells CASSQERANTGELSF. DNA of the CDR3: TGTGCCAGCAGCCAAGAGAGGGCGAACACCGGGGAGCTGTCTTTT. The J gene is TRBJ2-2, the V gene TRBV4-2; D might be TRBD2 (5 bases). The CDR3 contains 15 residues. Per germline, CDR1 LGHNA and CDR2 YNFKEQ.

This clonotype was seen repeatedly, ten times or more. This chain links TRBV7-9 with TRBJ2-7; possibly TRBD1 for D (6 bases). Germline V gene data show CDR1 as SEHNR and CDR2 as FQNEAQ (reference sequence). The ends were cut back, 5 bases at V and 5 bases at J, with 16 bases in the middle. The CDR3 sequence is 14 residues long. The CDR3 is CASSQGGLENEQYF. The CDR3 region has the DNA TGTGCCAGCAGCCAAGGGGGTTTGGAGAACGAGCAGTACTTC.

This clonotype came up a few times. CDR3 residues: CAISESWDHNEQFF. The DNA of the CDR3 is TGTGCCATCAGTGAGTCGTGGGACCACAATGAGCAGTTCTTC. The V call is TRBV10-3, the J call TRBJ2-7; D assignment may be TRBD1 or TRBD2 (5 bases each). The J call is doubtful: the DNA matches TRBJ2-1 better. The CDR3 is made up of 14 amino acids. Germline CDR1 is ENHRY and CDR2 is SYGVKD.

There are many counts of this clonotype. The V call is TRBV4-2, the J call TRBJ1-2; D is possibly TRBD1 (5 bases). The V gene's germline CDR1 is LGHNA and CDR2 YNFKEQ. Trimming removed 0 bases from V and 5 bases from J, with 19 bases in between. The CDR3 extends over 17 amino acids. The CDR3 bases are TGTGCCAGCAGCCAAGATCTCTTTCAGGGATTACGATATGGCTACACCTTC. It encodes CASSQDLFQGLRYGYTF.

This clonotype was picked up many times. J is TRBJ1-2 and V is TRBV5-1; no definite D call. This CDR3 spans 13 amino acids. Trimming left V 5 bases short and J 7 bases short, with 15 bases between. Germline assignment: CDR1 SGHRS and CDR2 YFSETQ. Written as DNA, the CDR3 is TGCGCCAGCAGTGTCCAGGAGTTCGGTGGCTACACCTTC. Translated, it gives CASSVQEFGGYTF.

V and J are TRBV2 and TRBJ2-1; 12 nucleotides line up with TRBD2. This CDR3 has 15 amino acids. The germline gives CDR1 SNHLY, CDR2 FYNNEI. J was trimmed by 7 bases and V by 8 bases; bases with no gene match: 9. CDR3 region: CASGSAGTSGNEQFF. The CDR3 DNA follows: TGTGCCAGCGGCTCCGCTGGGACTAGCGGGAATGAGCAGTTCTTC.

This chain connects TRBV4-2 to TRBJ2-2; D uncertain. Germline V gene lookup returns CDR1 LGHNA and CDR2 YNFKEQ. The CDR3 covers 18 residues. Deletions cut 0 bases from V and 6 bases from J, with 20 bases between. CDR3 sequence reads: CASSQDGPEWGIPGELFF. CDR3 in DNA: TGTGCCAGCAGCCAAGATGGTCCGGAGTGGGGAATTCCCGGGGAGCTGTTTTTT.

This clonotype was seen a handful of times. The J gene is TRBJ2-3, the V gene TRBV7-2; D uncertain. Trimming shortened V by 6 bases and J by 5 bases, and 12 bases separated the two germline ends. The CDR3 length is 13 residues. Germline assignment: CDR1 SGHTA and CDR2 FQGNSA. The CDR3 spells CASSTHSEDTQYF. The CDR3 DNA sequence: TGTGCCAGCAGTACGCATTCCGAAGATACGCAGTATTTT.

As concerns this clonotype: One junction end disagrees with the germline gene, perhaps due to a read error. CDR3 amino acids: CSVEAGREF. For the CDR3, the DNA is TGCAGCGTTGAAGCCGGCCGGGAATTC. The chain links TRBV29-1 to TRBJ2-5, with D perhaps matching TRBD2 (5 bases). Looked up from germline, CDR1 is SQVTM and CDR2 is ANQGSEA. CDR3 length: 9 amino acids.

V is TRBV7-9 and J is TRBJ1-1; D is undetermined. The CDR3 is made up of 12 amino acids. Germline V CDR1 and CDR2: SEHNR, FQNEAQ (reference sequence). V lost 5 bases to trimming and J lost 4 bases, with 8 bases between them. The CDR3 region is CASSRVSTEAFF. DNA of the CDR3: TGTGCCAGCAGCCGGGTCAGCACTGAAGCTTTCTTT.

The genes are TRBV10-3 and TRBJ2-7, with TRBD1 matching 9 bases. CDR3 length equals 15 residues. Germline lookup yields CDR1 ENHRY and CDR2 SYGVKD. The V segment lost 10 bases and the J segment 4 bases; nucleotides outside the gene matches: 14. This CDR3 reads CASRRQGQGGYEQYF. The DNA for the CDR3 is TGTGCCAGCAGACGACAGGGACAGGGAGGTTACGAGCAGTACTTC.

This rearrangement joins TRBV7-4 to TRBJ1-2, with 11 bases identical to TRBD1. Germline V gene data show CDR1 as SGHVT and CDR2 as SQSDAQ. This CDR3 spans 15 amino acids. V dropped 3 bases and J dropped 7; count of bases not matched to a gene: 7. CDR3 sequence (DNA): TGTGCCAGCAGCTTCCGGGACAGGGGGGCGGCTGGCTACACCTTC. Amino acids: CASSFRDRGAAGYTF.

The sample holds a few counts of this clonotype. The chain uses TRBV5-4 and TRBJ2-6; 10 bases map to TRBD1. This CDR3 contains 16 residues. V trimming: 4 bases; J trimming: 0 bases; junction bases outside the gene matches: 1. Germline CDR1 and CDR2: SGHNT and YYREEE (reference sequence). The CDR3: CASSRTGGSGANVLTF. The DNA of the CDR3 is TGTGCCAGCAGCCGGACAGGGGGCTCTGGGGCCAACGTCCTGACTTTC.

This chain uses TRBV6-5 with TRBJ2-7, with 12 bases identical to TRBD2. The DNA end lines up better with TRBJ2-5; the J call may be wrong. Germline V gene lookup returns CDR1 MNHEY and CDR2 SVGAGI. The CDR3 length is 14 residues. The CDR3 DNA follows: TGTGCCAGCAGTGGACTAGCGGGGCAGGAGACCCAGTACTTC. Encoded protein: CASSGLAGQETQYF.

The chain combines TRBV12-3 or TRBV12-4 with TRBJ2-2; 10 bases agree with TRBD2. This CDR3 is built from 17 residues. J was trimmed by 1 base and V by 3 bases; bases with no gene match: 5. In DNA, the CDR3 is TGTGCCAGCAGTTTGGTTAGCGGGAGGTGGAACACCGGGGAGCTGTTTTTT. It is translated as CASSLVSGRWNTGELFF.

Notes on this clonotype: Being one base from a much bigger clone, this may be a read error. This rearrangement joins TRBV12-3 or TRBV12-4 to TRBJ1-5, with 9 bases identical to TRBD1. CDR3 length: 17 amino acids. V was pared by 8 bases and J by 0 bases, with 11 bases of the junction left unmatched. Written as DNA, the CDR3 is TGTGCCAGCGGTTCCGGGACAGGGTTATATAGCAATCAGCCCCAGCATTTT. Translating gives CASGSGTGLYSNQPQHF.

Only a few counts were recorded for this clonotype. The V gene is TRBV30, the J gene TRBJ1-2; weak D call: TRBD1 (5 bases). This CDR3 region has 14 residues. Per the germline V gene, CDR1 is GTSNPN and CDR2 is SVGIG (reference sequence). Trimming took off 2 bases at V and 7 bases at J, with 17 bases between the two ends. In DNA, the CDR3 is TGTGCCTGGAGTCCCCTCCTCTCGGGGACTGGCTACACCTTC. Translation: CAWSPLLSGTGYTF.

This clonotype was counted many times. The V call is TRBV6-5, the J call TRBJ1-4, with TRBD1 as a possible D gene (5 bases). The V and J ends lost 7 bases and 0 bases respectively, with 9 bases between them. The germline V gene encodes CDR1 MNHEY and CDR2 SVGAGI. The length of the CDR3 is 14 residues. The CDR3 bases are TGTGCCAGCAAGGGGTCGGCAACTAATGAAAAACTGTTTTTT. Its translation: CASKGSATNEKLFF.

There are many counts of this clonotype. This chain uses TRBV7-2 with TRBJ2-5; D may be TRBD1 or TRBD2 (5 bases each). V lost 1 base, J lost 4 bases, and 16 bases lay in between. Germline CDR1 and CDR2: SGHTA and FQGNSA. The CDR3 extends over 16 amino acids. This CDR3 reads CASSLDLGRGAETQYF. The CDR3 DNA reads TGTGCCAGCAGCTTAGACCTAGGGAGAGGGGCAGAGACCCAGTACTTC.

This clonotype was counted at least ten times. The chain joins TRBV29-1 to TRBJ1-1; 9 positions match TRBD1. V lost 4 bases, J lost 4 bases, and 10 bases stayed unmatched. There are 15 residues in the CDR3. The germline gives CDR1 SQVTM, CDR2 ANQGSEA. The CDR3, as DNA: TGCAGCGTTGCCCTCCAGACAGGGGGTGGCACTGAAGCTTTCTTT. Translated: CSVALQTGGGTEAFF. Complete variable domain (other parts from reference TRBV29-1 and TRBJ1-1): SAVISQKPSRDICQRGTSLTIQCQVDSQVTMMFWYRQQPGQSLTLIATANQGSEATYESGFVIDKFPISRPNLTFSTLTVSNMSPEDSSIYLCSVALQTGGGTEAFFGQGTRLTVV.

This clonotype was counted between two and nine times. The chain joins TRBV5-4 to TRBJ2-7; 7 bases map to TRBD2. Looked up from germline, CDR1 is SGHNT and CDR2 is YYREEE (reference sequence). Trimming removed 1 base from V and 2 bases from J; junction bases left unmatched: 6. This CDR3 is 15 amino acids long. The chain's CDR3 is CASSLSGATPYEQYF. CDR3 DNA: TGTGCCAGCAGCTTGAGCGGGGCCACCCCCTACGAGCAGTACTTC.

The V gene is TRBV29-1, the J gene TRBJ2-7; D remains unclear. There are 13 residues in the CDR3. With 7 bases removed from V and 0 bases from J, the gap between germline ends came to 13 bases. CDR1 and CDR2 from the germline V gene are SQVTM and ANQGSEA. CDR3: CSAPRDSSYEQYF. CDR3 sequence (DNA): TGCAGCGCCCCAAGGGATAGCTCCTACGAGCAGTACTTC.

This clonotype was seen more than once but under ten times. The chain is built from TRBV6-6 and TRBJ1-5; no reliable D call. This CDR3 has 16 residues. V dropped 4 bases and J dropped 3 bases, with 16 bases sitting between them. The germline V gene encodes CDR1 MNHNY and CDR2 SVGAGI (reference sequence). The CDR3 nucleotides read TGTGCCAGCAGTTTCCTAATCGGAGTTGACAATCAGCCCCAGCATTTT. Its translation: CASSFLIGVDNQPQHF.

This rearrangement joins TRBV10-3 to TRBJ2-7, with 7 nucleotides matching TRBD2. CDR3 size: 16 residues. V lost 6 bases and J lost 4; bases outside the gene matches: 15. From germline, CDR1 is ENHRY and CDR2 SYGVKD. The CDR3 nucleotides are TGTGCCATCAGGAACTCGGCGACTAGCAATGTATACGAGCAGTACTTC. This encodes CAIRNSATSNVYEQYF.

In nucleotides, the CDR3 is TGCAGCCGAACGGGACAGGGTTCCTACGAGCAGTACTTC. This translates into CSRTGQGSYEQYF. V usage is TRBV29-1 and J usage is TRBJ2-7, with 9 bases aligning to TRBD1. The trim removed 8 bases at V and 1 base at J, leaving 6 bases unmatched. The length of the CDR3 is 13 residues. Germline CDR1 is SQVTM and CDR2 is ANQGSEA.

In this sample, this clonotype turned up many times. The CDR3 loop reads CASSRGMGSPLHF. In nucleotides, the CDR3 is TGTGCCAGCAGCAGAGGCATGGGTTCACCCCTCCACTTT. The chain uses TRBV2 and TRBJ1-6; no firm D call. The CDR3 consists of 13 residues. The ends were cut back, 6 bases at V and 9 bases at J, with 12 bases in the middle. Germline V gene sequence: CDR1 SNHLY, CDR2 FYNNEI.

About this clonotype itself: The junction departs from germline at one end; a sequencing error may be responsible. The chain employs TRBV5-1 and TRBJ1-1, with D possibly TRBD1 on 6 matching bases. The CDR3 contains 16 residues. The germline V gene encodes CDR1 SGHRS and CDR2 YFSETQ. The CDR3 DNA follows: TGTGCCGGCAGCTTTCTAGGGGGGGGGGGCGGCACTGAAGCTTTCTTT. It translates to CAGSFLGGGGGTEAFF.

Remarks on this clonotype: The junction and the germline gene differ at one end; a read error may be behind it. The chain employs TRBV7-9 and TRBJ2-7; 9 bases are shared with TRBD2. The closer fit of TRBJ2-1 to the DNA end suggests the J call may be wrong. The CDR3 is made up of 16 amino acids. Germline CDR1 and CDR2: SEHNR and FQNEAQ (reference sequence). The CDR3 DNA follows: TGTGCCAGCAGCTTAGCTAGCGGGGGATCCTACAGTGAGCAGTTCTTC. As protein: CASSLASGGSYSEQFF.

Details on this clonotype: A much larger clone is a single base away; this may be a read error. Without the conserved terminal phenylalanine or tryptophan, this CDR3 likely stems from a read error. The V and J genes are TRBV6-6 and TRBJ2-7; D gene unclear. This CDR3 has 14 residues. Germline V gene sequence: CDR1 MNHNY, CDR2 SVGAGI (reference sequence). Trimming stripped 5 bases from V and 0 bases from J, with 11 bases between. CDR3 region: CASSKAGFSYEQYL. The CDR3 DNA reads as TGTGCCAGCAGTAAAGCCGGGTTCTCCTACGAGCAGTACCTC.